The 24 T cell receptor beta chains listed next were all sequenced from one sample in a study of cytomegalovirus exposure and HLA in healthy donors. TCRdb keeps only in-frame clones here, not all; method: immunoSEQ multiplex PCR. The data show 200,000 to 250,000 clones, 80% to 85% seen once. Input material: PBMCs. The receptors were sampled from a woman aged 25 to 39 in good health and CMV-seropositive.

The count of this clone is one. V and J are TRBV30 and TRBJ2-5; D is perhaps TRBD2 (6 bases). The length of the CDR3 is 13 residues. The germline CDR1 and CDR2 sequences are GTSNPN and SVGIG (reference sequence). V was cut by 5 bases and J by 1 base, with 11 bases left in between. The CDR3 sequence is CAWGGTTQETQYF. The CDR3 nucleotides read TGTGCCTGGGGGGGGACGACCCAAGAGACCCAGTACTTC.

The J gene is TRBJ2-2, the V gene TRBV30; the match to TRBD2 covers 11 bases. CDR3 length equals 15 residues. In germline, CDR1 is GTSNPN, CDR2 SVGIG (reference sequence). V dropped 0 bases and J dropped 6; count of bases not matched to a gene: 3. The CDR3 here is CAWSVLAGDAGELFF. For the CDR3, the DNA is TGTGCCTGGAGTGTACTAGCGGGAGATGCCGGGGAGCTGTTTTTT.

V gene TRBV30 combines with J gene TRBJ2-7; 10 bases fit TRBD2. This CDR3 contains 15 residues. V dropped 0 bases and J dropped 6; count of bases not matched to a gene: 8. From germline, CDR1 is GTSNPN and CDR2 SVGIG (reference sequence). The CDR3 loop reads CAWSVLPSGSTEQYF. CDR3 DNA sequence: TGTGCCTGGAGTGTACTTCCTAGCGGGAGCACCGAGCAGTACTTC.

The chain has TRBV5-6 and TRBJ1-5, with TRBD1 matching 9 bases. The CDR3 length is 16 residues. Germline CDR1 is SGHDT and CDR2 is YYEEEE. The V segment lost 4 bases and the J segment 2 bases; nucleotides outside the gene matches: 7. The CDR3 DNA reads as TGTGCCAGCAGCGCTTCCCGGGACAGGGGCAATCAGCCCCAGCATTTT. It encodes CASSASRDRGNQPQHF.

This chain uses TRBV30 with TRBJ2-1; 8 bases are shared with TRBD1. V shed 4 bases, J shed 5 bases, and the junction held 4 bases outside the gene matches. CDR1 and CDR2 (germline): GTSNPN, SVGIG (reference sequence). This CDR3 contains 13 residues. The CDR3 nucleotides are TGTGCCTGGACAGGACAGGGCAACAATGAGCAGTTCTTC. It yields the protein CAWTGQGNNEQFF.

The CDR3 is CASSSLRDRDPLGSGYTF. CDR3 nucleotides: TGTGCCAGCAGCTCACTCCGGGACAGGGATCCGCTAGGGAGTGGCTACACCTTC. The chain has TRBV11-2 and TRBJ1-2; 9 nucleotides align to TRBD1. Germline trimming cut 4 bases from V and 7 bases from J; bases unmatched to any gene: 19. The CDR3 spans 18 residues. Per the germline V gene, CDR1 is SGHAT and CDR2 is FQNNGV.

The chain uses TRBV28 and TRBJ1-1; D remains unclear. The CDR3 loop spans 14 amino acids. Trimming took 6 bases from V and 3 from J, leaving 14 bases between them. The V gene's germline CDR1 is MDHEN and CDR2 SYDVKM. This CDR3 reads CASSRLARDTEAFF. CDR3 coding DNA: TGTGCCAGCAGCCGACTAGCTAGGGACACTGAAGCTTTCTTT.

The rearrangement links TRBV11-2 to TRBJ1-3, with TRBD1 identical over 11 bases. V was pared by 6 bases and J by 3 bases, with 7 bases of the junction left unmatched. Per germline, CDR1 SGHAT and CDR2 FQNNGV. This CDR3 comprises 16 residues. The CDR3, as DNA: TGTGCCAGCAGGGGATGGACAGGGGGCTTTGGAAACACCATATATTTT. Its protein product is CASRGWTGGFGNTIYF.

This clone came up once. CDR3 protein: CSVEAGYSETQYF. The CDR3 region has the DNA TGCAGCGTTGAAGCGGGATACTCGGAGACCCAGTACTTC. J is TRBJ2-5 and V is TRBV29-1; the D gene is possibly TRBD2 (5 bases). Germline values: CDR1 SQVTM, CDR2 ANQGSEA. The CDR3 runs to 13 residues. V lost 1 base and J 5 bases, leaving 11 bases between the germline ends.

V is TRBV2 and J is TRBJ2-5; TRBD2 agrees at 10 bases. The CDR3 runs to 15 residues. Trimming at V came to 4 bases and at J to 2 bases, leaving 4 bases not matched to a gene. Germline-derived CDR1 and CDR2 are SNHLY and FYNNEI. In DNA, the CDR3 is TGTGCCAGCAGTGGTCCTAGCGGGAGACAAGAGACCCAGTACTTC. It codes for CASSGPSGRQETQYF.

The gene calls are TRBV4-3 and TRBJ2-6, with D uncertain. Germline CDR1 and CDR2: LGHNA and YSLEER. Trimming took off 1 base at V and 0 bases at J, with 13 bases between the two ends. The CDR3 consists of 18 residues. The CDR3 sequence: CASSQVGRTSSGANVLTF. Written as DNA, the CDR3 is TGCGCCAGCAGCCAAGTGGGCAGGACGAGCTCTGGGGCCAACGTCCTGACTTTC.

The V and J genes are TRBV9 and TRBJ1-3; tentative D call: TRBD1 (6 bases). V lost 4 bases, J lost 1 base, and 12 bases lay in between. Per the germline V gene, CDR1 is SGDLS and CDR2 is YYNGEE. The CDR3 runs to 15 residues. CDR3 nucleotide sequence: TGTGCCAGCAGCACCGCGGGACATTCTGGAAACACCATATATTTT. Protein: CASSTAGHSGNTIYF.

The chain couples TRBV11-3 to TRBJ2-1, with 8 nucleotides matching TRBD2. V lost 1 base and J lost 5; bases outside the gene matches: 4. There are 15 residues in the CDR3. Germline CDR1 reads SGHNT; CDR2 reads YENEEA. CDR3 sequence: CASSLAGGPDNEQFF. In DNA, the CDR3 is TGTGCCAGCAGCTTAGCGGGAGGGCCAGACAATGAGCAGTTCTTC.

The chain is built from TRBV6-5 and TRBJ2-7, with 9 nucleotides matching TRBD1. J was trimmed by 7 bases and V by 6 bases; bases with no gene match: 4. The CDR3 spans 12 residues. The germline gives CDR1 MNHEY, CDR2 SVGAGI. CDR3 in amino acids: CASSRTGEEQYF. CDR3 nucleotide sequence: TGTGCCAGCAGCAGGACAGGGGAAGAGCAGTACTTC.

The V gene is TRBV9, the J gene TRBJ1-1; D is perhaps TRBD1 (5 bases). This CDR3 region has 13 residues. Germline V gives CDR1 SGDLS, CDR2 YYNGEE. Trimming shortened V by 4 bases and J by 6 bases, and 13 bases separated the two germline ends. CDR3 bases: TGTGCCAGCAGCCCGGCAGGGTCGCCTGAAGCTTTCTTT. Protein product: CASSPAGSPEAFF.

The rearrangement joins TRBV5-1 to TRBJ2-1; D is undetermined. Germline assignment: CDR1 SGHRS and CDR2 YFSETQ. Trimming removed 4 bases from V and 7 bases from J, with 15 bases in between. CDR3 length: 14 amino acids. This CDR3 reads CASSPTIGKNEQFF. DNA of the CDR3: TGCGCCAGCAGCCCTACCATAGGTAAAAATGAGCAGTTCTTC.

The genes are TRBV27 and TRBJ2-7; D gene ambiguous. Germline lookup yields CDR1 MNHEY and CDR2 SMNVEV (reference sequence). The CDR3 runs 13 residues. Trimming removed 10 bases from V and 0 bases from J, with 13 bases in between. Written as DNA, the CDR3 is TGTGCCACCCGGGTTTCAACCTCCTACGAGCAGTACTTC. Protein sequence: CATRVSTSYEQYF.

The chain joins TRBV2 to TRBJ1-3; perhaps TRBD1 as D (5 bases). V gave up 6 bases and J gave up 9 bases, with 15 bases separating them. This CDR3 spans 13 amino acids. Per the germline V gene, CDR1 is SNHLY and CDR2 is FYNNEI. The CDR3 region has the DNA TGTGCCAGCAGCCCCGACCCCGGGGGCACCATATATTTT. Residues: CASSPDPGGTIYF.

The chain recombines TRBV4-2 with TRBJ2-2; no clear D gene. Deletions cut 0 bases from V and 4 bases from J, with 12 bases between. This CDR3 region has 16 residues. Germline V gives CDR1 LGHNA, CDR2 YNFKEQ. The CDR3 loop reads CASSQDLSSLTGELFF. The DNA for the CDR3 is TGTGCCAGCAGCCAAGATCTATCCTCTCTCACCGGGGAGCTGTTTTTT.

The chain combines TRBV29-1 with TRBJ1-2; D unresolved. V lost 3 bases, J lost 8 bases, and 7 bases lay in between. CDR1 SQVTM and CDR2 ANQGSEA come from the germline V gene. The CDR3 runs to 10 residues. DNA of the CDR3: TGCAGCGTTGACATAAAGGGCTACACCTTC. Protein product: CSVDIKGYTF.

The J gene is TRBJ2-5, the V gene TRBV6-6; D remains unclear. From germline, CDR1 is MNHNY and CDR2 SVGAGI (reference sequence). The CDR3 consists of 14 residues. The germline V and J ends were trimmed by 5 bases and 4 bases, with 14 bases remaining between them. The CDR3 DNA reads as TGTGCCAGCAGTAATCAGGATATTTCAGAGACCCAGTACTTC. Its protein product is CASSNQDISETQYF.

This chain uses TRBV19 with TRBJ1-2; tentative D call: TRBD1 (5 bases). Germline-derived CDR1 and CDR2 are LNHDA and SQIVND (reference sequence). The CDR3 runs to 15 residues. The germline V and J ends were trimmed by 4 bases and 8 bases, with 20 bases remaining between them. In DNA form, the CDR3 reads TGTGCCAGTAGTAATGGCAGGGAACGGGAGGGAGGCTACACCTTC. It translates to CASSNGREREGGYTF.

The V call is TRBV10-3, the J call TRBJ2-7, with D possibly TRBD1 on 6 matching bases. Germline assignment: CDR1 ENHRY and CDR2 SYGVKD. Trimming removed 0 bases at V and 4 bases at J, with 13 bases between. The CDR3 loop spans 15 amino acids. CDR3 in amino acids: CAISESTGFLYEQYF. CDR3 nucleotide sequence: TGTGCCATCAGTGAGTCGACAGGCTTCCTATACGAGCAGTACTTC.

The CDR3 region has the DNA TGTGCCAGCTCACCGGGACAGCCCACCACGGAGAAGGAGCAGTACTTC. Its protein product is CASSPGQPTTEKEQYF. V gene TRBV18 combines with J gene TRBJ2-7; 7 bases are a match to TRBD1. In germline, CDR1 is KGHSH, CDR2 LQKENI. This CDR3 region has 16 residues. Losses at the gene ends were 3 bases for V and 7 bases for J; bases not matched to a gene: 15.